Detailed here is one TCR beta chain. Its target is unknown. Only in-frame clones appear in the TCRdb table, and some are missing; sequencing was by immunoSEQ multiplex PCR. The sample has about 100,000 clones; roughly 86% are singletons. The sample originates from a study of graft-versus-host responses after intestinal transplantation. Study in general: Every one of the recipients received anti-thymocyte globulin induction and afterwards took tacrolimus and steroids for three to four years.

This CDR3 contains 13 residues. V dropped 6 bases and J dropped 5 bases, with 13 bases sitting between them. CDR1 and CDR2 from the germline V gene are MNHEY and SVGAGI. This specimen was unstimulated CD4+ T cells sorted from spleen or lymph node cells, taken before transplant. This receptor was taken from a human donor who was the organ donor for an intestinal transplant. The V call is TRBV6-5, the J call TRBJ1-1; D is unresolved. The CDR3 is CASSPLRETEAFF. The DNA of the CDR3 is TGTGCCAGCAGCCCACTCCGAGAGACTGAAGCTTTCTTT.